The clone carrying this TCR beta chain turned up a few times. Its antigen is not known. This CDR3 has 13 residues. Trimming took off 6 bases at V and 6 bases at J, with 13 bases between the two ends. The data stem from a study of post-analysis software for immune sequencing data. Study in general: Included courses were relapsing-remitting and secondary progressive multiple sclerosis; progressive-relapsing multiple sclerosis was also included.

Built from TCR beta cDNA, the libraries had unique molecular identifiers in them. A population of roughly 1 to 11 million T cells gave rise to 450,000 to 500,000 cDNA molecules. MiXCR, applied by TCRdb to the PCR reads, yields one record per CDR3 protein. Among about 770,000 distinct CDR3 sequences, about 43% were seen once, and the ten largest hold approximately 5%. General study results and limits: Those with multiple sclerosis, the patient group, showed significantly lower normalized Chao1 diversity than controls. About 5 TRBV segments (TRBV5-6, TRBV5-1 and TRBV20-1 among them) occurred more frequently in patients than in controls.

This TCR was recovered from a girl aged 10 to 17 with multiple sclerosis. The sequenced sample was blood. V and J are TRBV12-3 or TRBV12-4 and TRBJ2-3; the D gene is possibly TRBD2 (6 bases). The CDR3 DNA sequence: TGTGCCAGCAGCCGGGGACTCCCGGATACGCAGTATTTT. It encodes CASSRGLPDTQYF.